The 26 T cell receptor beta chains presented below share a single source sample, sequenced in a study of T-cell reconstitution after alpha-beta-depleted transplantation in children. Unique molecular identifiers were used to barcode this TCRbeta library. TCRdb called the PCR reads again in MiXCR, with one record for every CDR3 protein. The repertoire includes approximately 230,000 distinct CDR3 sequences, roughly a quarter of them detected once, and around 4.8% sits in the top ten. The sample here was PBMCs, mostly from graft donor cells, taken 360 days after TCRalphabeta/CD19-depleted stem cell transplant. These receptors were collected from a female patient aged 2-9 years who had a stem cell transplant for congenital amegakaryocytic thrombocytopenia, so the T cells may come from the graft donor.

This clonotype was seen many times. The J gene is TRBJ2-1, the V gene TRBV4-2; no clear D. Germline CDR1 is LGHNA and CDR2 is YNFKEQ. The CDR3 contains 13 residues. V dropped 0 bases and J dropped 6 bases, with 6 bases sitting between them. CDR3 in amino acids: CASSQDSGNEQFF. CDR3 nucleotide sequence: TGTGCCAGCAGCCAAGATAGTGGCAATGAGCAGTTCTTC.

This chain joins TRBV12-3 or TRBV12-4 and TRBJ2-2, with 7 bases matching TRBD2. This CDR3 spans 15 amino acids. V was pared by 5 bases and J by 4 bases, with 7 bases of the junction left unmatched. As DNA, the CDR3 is TGTGCCAGCAGTCCCCGACTAGCCTCCACCGGGGAGCTGTTTTTT. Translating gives CASSPRLASTGELFF.

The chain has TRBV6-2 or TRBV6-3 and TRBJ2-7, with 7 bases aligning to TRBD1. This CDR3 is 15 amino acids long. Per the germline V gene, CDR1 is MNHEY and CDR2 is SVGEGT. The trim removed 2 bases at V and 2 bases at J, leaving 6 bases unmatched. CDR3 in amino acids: CASSYADRATYEQYF. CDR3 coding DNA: TGTGCCAGCAGTTACGCCGACAGGGCTACCTACGAGCAGTACTTC.

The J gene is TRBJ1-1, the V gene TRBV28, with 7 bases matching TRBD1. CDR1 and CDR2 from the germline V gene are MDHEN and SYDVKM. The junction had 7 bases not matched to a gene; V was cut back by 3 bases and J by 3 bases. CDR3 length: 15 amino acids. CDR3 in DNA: TGTGCCAGCAGTTTTCTGGGACAGAGGGACACTGAAGCTTTCTTT. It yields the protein CASSFLGQRDTEAFF.

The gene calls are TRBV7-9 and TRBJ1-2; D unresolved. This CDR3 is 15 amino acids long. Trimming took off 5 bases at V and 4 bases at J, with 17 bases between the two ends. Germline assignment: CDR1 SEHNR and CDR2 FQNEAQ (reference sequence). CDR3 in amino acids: CASSTDYMVGYGYTF. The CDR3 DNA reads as TGTGCCAGCAGCACGGATTACATGGTTGGCTATGGCTACACCTTC.

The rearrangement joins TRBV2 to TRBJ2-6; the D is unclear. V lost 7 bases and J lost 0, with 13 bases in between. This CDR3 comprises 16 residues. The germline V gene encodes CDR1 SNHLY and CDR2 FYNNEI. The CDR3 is CASKRAASSGANVLTF. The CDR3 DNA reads TGTGCCAGCAAAAGGGCTGCTTCCTCTGGGGCCAACGTCCTGACTTTC.

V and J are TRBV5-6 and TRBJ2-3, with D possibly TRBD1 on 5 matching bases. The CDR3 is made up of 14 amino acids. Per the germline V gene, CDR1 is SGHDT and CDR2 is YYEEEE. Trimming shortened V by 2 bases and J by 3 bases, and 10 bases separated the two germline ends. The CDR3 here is CASSFGAITDTQYF. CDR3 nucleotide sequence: TGTGCCAGCAGCTTTGGGGCGATTACAGATACGCAGTATTTT. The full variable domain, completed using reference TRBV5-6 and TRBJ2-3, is DAGVTQSPTHLIKTRGQQVTLRCSPKSGHDTVSWYQQALGQGPQFIFQYYEEEERQRGNFPDRFSGHQFPNYSSELNVNALLLGDSALYLCASSFGAITDTQYFGPGTRLTVL.

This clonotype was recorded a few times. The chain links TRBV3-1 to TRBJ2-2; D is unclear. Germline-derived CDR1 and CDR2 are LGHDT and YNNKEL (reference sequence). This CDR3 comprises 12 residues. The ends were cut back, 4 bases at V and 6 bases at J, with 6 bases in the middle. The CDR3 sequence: CASSPDAGELFF. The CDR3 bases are TGTGCCAGCAGCCCAGACGCCGGGGAGCTGTTTTTT.

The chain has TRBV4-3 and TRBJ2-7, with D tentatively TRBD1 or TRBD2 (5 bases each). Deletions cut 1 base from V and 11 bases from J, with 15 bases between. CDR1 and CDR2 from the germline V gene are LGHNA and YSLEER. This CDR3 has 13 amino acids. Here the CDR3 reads CASSQGTGTGKYF. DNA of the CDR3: TGCGCCAGCAGCCAAGGAACTGGGACGGGGAAGTACTTC.

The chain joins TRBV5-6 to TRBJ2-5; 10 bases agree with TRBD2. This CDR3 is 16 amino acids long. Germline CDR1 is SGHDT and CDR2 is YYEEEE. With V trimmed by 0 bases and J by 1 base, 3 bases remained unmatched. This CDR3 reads CASSLALAGAQETQYF. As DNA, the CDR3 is TGTGCCAGCAGCTTGGCGCTAGCGGGAGCCCAAGAGACCCAGTACTTC.

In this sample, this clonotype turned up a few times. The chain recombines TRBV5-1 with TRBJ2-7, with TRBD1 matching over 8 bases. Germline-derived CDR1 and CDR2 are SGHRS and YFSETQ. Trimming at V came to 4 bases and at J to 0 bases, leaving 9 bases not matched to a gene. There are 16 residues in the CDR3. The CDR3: CASSALGQAVSYEQYF. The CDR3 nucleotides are TGCGCCAGCAGCGCTCTGGGACAGGCAGTCTCCTACGAGCAGTACTTC.

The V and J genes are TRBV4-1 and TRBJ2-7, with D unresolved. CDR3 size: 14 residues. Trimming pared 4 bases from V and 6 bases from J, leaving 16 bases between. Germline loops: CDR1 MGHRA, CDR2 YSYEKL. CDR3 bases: TGCGCCAGCAGCCTAAAGGCCGGGCTCGGCGAGCAGTACTTC. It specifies CASSLKAGLGEQYF.

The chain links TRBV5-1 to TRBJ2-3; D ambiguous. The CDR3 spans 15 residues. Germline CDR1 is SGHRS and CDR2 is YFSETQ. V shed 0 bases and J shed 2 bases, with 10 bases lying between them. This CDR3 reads CASSLDGSSTDTQYF. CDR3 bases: TGCGCCAGCAGCTTGGATGGCTCTTCCACAGATACGCAGTATTTT. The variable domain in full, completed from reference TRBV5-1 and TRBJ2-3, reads KAGVTQTPRYLIKTRGQQVTLSCSPISGHRSVSWYQQTPGQGLQFLFEYFSETQRNKGNFPGRFSGRQFSNSRSEMNVSTLELGDSALYLCASSLDGSSTDTQYFGPGTRLTVL.

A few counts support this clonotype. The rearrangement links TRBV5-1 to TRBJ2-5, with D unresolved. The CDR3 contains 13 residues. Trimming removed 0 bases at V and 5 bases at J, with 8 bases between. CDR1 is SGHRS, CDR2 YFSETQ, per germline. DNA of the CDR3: TGCGCCAGCAGCTTGGAAGGGTTGGAGACCCAGTACTTC. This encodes CASSLEGLETQYF. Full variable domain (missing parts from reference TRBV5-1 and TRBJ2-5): KAGVTQTPRYLIKTRGQQVTLSCSPISGHRSVSWYQQTPGQGLQFLFEYFSETQRNKGNFPGRFSGRQFSNSRSEMNVSTLELGDSALYLCASSLEGLETQYFGPGTRLLVL.

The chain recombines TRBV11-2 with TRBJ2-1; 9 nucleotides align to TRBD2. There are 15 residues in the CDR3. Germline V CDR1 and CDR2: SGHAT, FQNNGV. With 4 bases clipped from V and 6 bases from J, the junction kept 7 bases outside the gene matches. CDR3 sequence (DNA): TGTGCCAGCAGCTCCAGACTAGCGGAAGGCAATGAGCAGTTCTTC. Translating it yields CASSSRLAEGNEQFF.

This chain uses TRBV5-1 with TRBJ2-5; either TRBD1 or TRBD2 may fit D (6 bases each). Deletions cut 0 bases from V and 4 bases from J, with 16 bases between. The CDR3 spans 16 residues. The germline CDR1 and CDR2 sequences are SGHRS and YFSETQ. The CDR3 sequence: CASSLASLGGAETQYF. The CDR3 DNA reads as TGCGCCAGCAGCTTGGCAAGTCTGGGGGGCGCAGAGACCCAGTACTTC.

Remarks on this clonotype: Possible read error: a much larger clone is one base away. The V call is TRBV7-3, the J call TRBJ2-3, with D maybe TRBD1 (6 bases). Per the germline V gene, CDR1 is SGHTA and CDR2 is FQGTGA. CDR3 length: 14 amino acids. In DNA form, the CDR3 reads TGTGCCAGCAGCTTAAGCGGGCGGACAGATACGCAGTGTTTT. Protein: CASSLSGRTDTQCF.

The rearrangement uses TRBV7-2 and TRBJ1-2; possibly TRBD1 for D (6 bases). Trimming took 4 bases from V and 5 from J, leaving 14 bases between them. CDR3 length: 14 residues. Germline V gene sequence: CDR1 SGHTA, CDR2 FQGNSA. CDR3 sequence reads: CASSSNRVSYGYTF. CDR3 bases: TGTGCCAGCAGCTCCAACAGGGTGTCGTATGGCTACACCTTC.

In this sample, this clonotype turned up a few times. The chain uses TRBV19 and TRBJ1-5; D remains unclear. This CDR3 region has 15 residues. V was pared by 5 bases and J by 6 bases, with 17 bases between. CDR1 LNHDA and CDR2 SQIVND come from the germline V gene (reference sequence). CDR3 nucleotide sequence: TGTGCCAGTAGTCAGTTTGTCAGGTCGGGTCAGCCCCAGCATTTT. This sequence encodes CASSQFVRSGQPQHF.

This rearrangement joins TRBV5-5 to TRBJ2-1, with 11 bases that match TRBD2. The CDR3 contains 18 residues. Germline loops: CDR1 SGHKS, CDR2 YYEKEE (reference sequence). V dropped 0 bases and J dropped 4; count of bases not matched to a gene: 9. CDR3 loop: CASSLDLGTSGVYNEQFF. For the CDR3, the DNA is TGTGCCAGCAGCTTGGATCTGGGGACTAGCGGAGTATACAATGAGCAGTTCTTC.

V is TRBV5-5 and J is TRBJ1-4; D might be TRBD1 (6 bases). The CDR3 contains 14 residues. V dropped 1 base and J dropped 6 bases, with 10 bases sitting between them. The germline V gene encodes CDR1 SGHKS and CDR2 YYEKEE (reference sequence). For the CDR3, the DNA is TGTGCCAGCAGCTTGACAGGGCGGGATGAAAAACTGTTTTTT. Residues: CASSLTGRDEKLFF.

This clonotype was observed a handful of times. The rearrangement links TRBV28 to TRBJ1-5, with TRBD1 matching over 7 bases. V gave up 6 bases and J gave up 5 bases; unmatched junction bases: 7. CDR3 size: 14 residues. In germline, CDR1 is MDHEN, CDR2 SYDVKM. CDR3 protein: CASSVTGSYQPQHF. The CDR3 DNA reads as TGTGCCAGCAGCGTGACAGGGAGTTATCAGCCCCAGCATTTT.

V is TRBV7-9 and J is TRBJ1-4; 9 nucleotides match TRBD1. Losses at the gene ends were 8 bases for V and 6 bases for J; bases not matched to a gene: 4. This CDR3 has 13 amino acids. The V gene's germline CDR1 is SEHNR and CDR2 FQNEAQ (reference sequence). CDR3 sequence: CASLGDRDEKLFF. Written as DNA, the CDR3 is TGTGCCAGCCTAGGGGACAGGGATGAAAAACTGTTTTTT.

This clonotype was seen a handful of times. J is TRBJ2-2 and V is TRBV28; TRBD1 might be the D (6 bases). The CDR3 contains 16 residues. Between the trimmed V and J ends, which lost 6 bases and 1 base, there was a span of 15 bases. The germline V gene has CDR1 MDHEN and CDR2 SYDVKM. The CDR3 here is CASSLLRGENTGELFF. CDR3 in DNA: TGTGCCAGCAGCCTTCTCAGGGGAGAGAACACCGGGGAGCTGTTTTTT.

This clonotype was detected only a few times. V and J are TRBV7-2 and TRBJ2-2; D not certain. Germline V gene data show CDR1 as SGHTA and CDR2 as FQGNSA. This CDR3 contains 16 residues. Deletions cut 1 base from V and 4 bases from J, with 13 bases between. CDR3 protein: CASSLVWGSVTGELFF. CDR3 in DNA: TGTGCCAGCAGCTTAGTTTGGGGATCGGTCACCGGGGAGCTGTTTTTT.

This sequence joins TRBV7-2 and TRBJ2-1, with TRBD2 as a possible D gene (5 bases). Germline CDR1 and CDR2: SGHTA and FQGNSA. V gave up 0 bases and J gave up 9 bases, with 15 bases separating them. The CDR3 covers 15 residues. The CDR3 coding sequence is TGTGCCAGCAGCTTAGCGCCCCTAGCAGCCGGTGAGCAGTTCTTC. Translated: CASSLAPLAAGEQFF.